The 17 T cell receptor beta chains presented below share a single source sample, sequenced in a study of T cells expressing NK-cell markers. Reanalyzing the 5' RACE reads, TCRdb keeps one entry per CDR3 protein, without DNA. In all, the sample yields 120,000 to 150,000 distinct CDR3 sequences. Material for sequencing was blood T cells: a sorted CD56 or NKG2C T cell subset, CD4+ or CD8+ T cells, or bulk PBMC T cells (not recorded which). All receptors come from a man younger than 35 in good health.

The CDR3 loop is CASSSTGLSQPQHF. The chain joins TRBV9 to TRBJ1-5; without DNA, the TCRdb call of TRBD1 cannot be checked. The CDR3 consists of 14 residues. CDR1 and CDR2 from the germline V gene are SGDLS and YYNGEE.

The rearrangement joins TRBV6-5 to TRBJ2-7. CDR3 length equals 14 residues. Germline lookup yields CDR1 MNHEY and CDR2 SVGAGI. Here the CDR3 reads CASSLPGLTYEQYF.

The chain has TRBV6-1 and TRBJ2-1; TCRdb reports TRBD1, a call that lacks DNA to check it against. CDR3 length: 17 residues. CDR1 is MNHNS, CDR2 SASEGT, per germline. The CDR3 loop is CASSQDRAYVVYNEQFF.

The chain employs TRBV12-3 or TRBV12-4 and TRBJ2-2; TCRdb reports TRBD1, a call that lacks DNA to check it against. The CDR3 sequence is 16 residues long. CDR3: CASSLRGNDRGGELFF.

This sequence joins TRBV19 and TRBJ2-1. The germline CDR1 and CDR2 sequences are LNHDA and SQIVND (reference sequence). The CDR3 totals 13 residues. This CDR3 reads CASSSYPNNEQFF.

This chain uses TRBV11-2 with TRBJ2-7; the TRBD1 assignment by TCRdb is unverifiable without DNA. In germline, CDR1 is SGHAT, CDR2 FQNNGV. The CDR3 consists of 15 residues. CDR3 amino acids: CASSSTGMSGDEQYF.

J is TRBJ2-7 and V is TRBV30. There are 16 residues in the CDR3. Germline values: CDR1 GTSNPN, CDR2 SVGIG (reference sequence). The CDR3 here is CAWSVPIWQTAYEQYF.

The V gene is TRBV29-1, the J gene TRBJ2-2. The CDR3 is made up of 12 amino acids. Germline V gives CDR1 SQVTM, CDR2 ANQGSEA. The CDR3 spells CSVDQPTGELFF.

V gene TRBV6-1 combines with J gene TRBJ2-3; TCRdb calls TRBD1, which cannot be checked without DNA. The CDR3 contains 15 residues. Germline V gene data show CDR1 as MNHNS and CDR2 as SASEGT. The CDR3 here is CASRDRAVLADTQYF.

The gene calls are TRBV7-9 and TRBJ2-4; no DNA is available, so the TRBD1 call from TCRdb remains unchecked. Germline V gives CDR1 SEHNR, CDR2 FQNEAQ (reference sequence). There are 16 residues in the CDR3. CDR3 sequence reads: CASSHRDQGAKNIQYF.

The chain uses TRBV12-3 or TRBV12-4 and TRBJ2-1; TCRdb selects TRBD2, and the lack of DNA leaves this call unchecked. The CDR3 totals 13 residues. The CDR3 spells CATRNGRLDEQFF.

The CDR3 protein is CASSLFGGYYGYTF. J is TRBJ1-2 and V is TRBV7-8. The CDR3 sequence is 14 residues long. Looked up from germline, CDR1 is SGHVS and CDR2 is FQNEAQ. Variable domain in full (rest from reference TRBV7-8 and TRBJ1-2): GAGVSQSPRYKVAKRGQDVALRCDPISGHVSLFWYQQALGQGPEFLTYFQNEAQLDKSGLPSDRFFAERPEGSVSTLKIQRTQQEDSAVYLCASSLFGGYYGYTFGSGTRLTVV.

The V and J genes are TRBV20-1 and TRBJ2-5; the D call of TRBD2 rests on TCRdb alone, since no DNA is present to check it. This CDR3 spans 18 amino acids. Germline V CDR1 and CDR2: DFQATT, SNEGSKA (reference sequence). The CDR3 loop is CSARCEDSGSDPQETQYF.

This rearrangement joins TRBV30 to TRBJ2-3; absent DNA, TCRdb's TRBD2 call cannot be checked. This CDR3 has 16 residues. Looked up from germline, CDR1 is GTSNPN and CDR2 is SVGIG (reference sequence). The CDR3 sequence is CAWRFPPGLATDTQYF.

This sequence joins TRBV12-3 or TRBV12-4 and TRBJ2-1; TCRdb picks TRBD2, but there is no DNA to check that call. The CDR3 runs 17 residues. The CDR3 here is CASSSGLAGALYNEQFF.

The chain links TRBV7-9 to TRBJ2-1; TCRdb reports TRBD2, a call that lacks DNA to check it against. This CDR3 has 15 amino acids. The germline CDR1 and CDR2 sequences are SEHNR and FQNEAQ (reference sequence). The CDR3: CASSGDGRAIYEQFF.

The rearrangement links TRBV20-1 to TRBJ1-2; TCRdb lists TRBD1, though no DNA is available to test this call. This CDR3 contains 13 residues. Germline V gene data show CDR1 as DFQATT and CDR2 as SNEGSKA (reference sequence). CDR3 in amino acids: CSAQPGQDYGYTF.